This paragraph covers one TCR beta chain sequence. As yet, its antigen is unknown. V was clipped by 1 base and J by 4 bases, with 9 bases between them. This CDR3 has 14 amino acids. The germline V gene has CDR1 SGHDT and CDR2 YYEEEE. These data originate in a study of T cell responses to AZD1222 COVID-19 vaccine. In the study overall: Pooled in the analysis were second doses at about 4 or about 12 weeks.

Produced via immunoSEQ multiplex PCR; TCRdb's table is partial and in-frame only. The table records 90,000 to 100,000 clones, about 89% of them present only once. Points from the study as a whole: Spike-specific TCR breadth and depth both grew after two AZD1222 doses. Close to half of all spike-specific TCRs reportedly target regions of the variants that are unmutated. It should be noted that donors were predominantly white British and more often female, and clonal diversity was possibly underestimated.

V is TRBV5-6 and J is TRBJ1-5; D might be TRBD1 (5 bases). This sequence was found in an adult in good health. The input for sequencing was peripheral blood, taken on day 0 of AZD1222 vaccination. The CDR3 spells CASSLRRGNQPQHF. For the CDR3, the DNA is TGTGCCAGCAGCTTGAGACGGGGGAATCAGCCCCAGCATTTT.